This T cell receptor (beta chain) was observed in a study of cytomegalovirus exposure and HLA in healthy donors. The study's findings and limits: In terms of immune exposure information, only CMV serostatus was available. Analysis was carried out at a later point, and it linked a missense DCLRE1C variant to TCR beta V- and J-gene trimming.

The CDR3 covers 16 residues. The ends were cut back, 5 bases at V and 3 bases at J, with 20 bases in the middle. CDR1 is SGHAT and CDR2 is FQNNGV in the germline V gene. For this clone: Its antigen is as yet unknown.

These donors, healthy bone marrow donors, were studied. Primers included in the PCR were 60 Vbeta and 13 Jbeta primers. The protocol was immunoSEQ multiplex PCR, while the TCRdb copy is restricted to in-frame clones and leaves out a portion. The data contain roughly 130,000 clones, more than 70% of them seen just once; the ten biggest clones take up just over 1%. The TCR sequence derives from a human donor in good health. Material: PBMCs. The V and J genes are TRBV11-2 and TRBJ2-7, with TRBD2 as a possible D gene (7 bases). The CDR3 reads CASSPMGGPSLYEQYF. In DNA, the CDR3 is TGTGCCAGCAGCCCGATGGGGGGGCCTTCGCTCTACGAGCAGTACTTC.